A single sample gave rise to the 4 T cell receptor beta chains below, sequenced in a study of blood T cell repertoires in COVID-19 (dated by TCRdb to the early 2020s). Library preparation was by the immunoSEQ multiplex PCR assay. Drawn from immuneACCESS, this table holds only the in-frame rearrangements with V and J called that TCRdb kept. Clones are partly lost; checked studies trace under half to an unresolved V gene and leave the rest unexplained. In all, the sample holds under 80,000 clones, and almost 85% of those were seen once. Clones ranked in the top ten supply over 8.5% of the sample. The specimen was peripheral blood. All receptors come from a man aged 50-59 years with acute or convalescent COVID-19.

In this sample, this clone turned up a few times. The rearrangement uses TRBV28 and TRBJ1-5; TRBD1 is a possible D gene (6 bases). The germline CDR1 and CDR2 sequences are MDHEN and SYDVKM. CDR3 length: 16 amino acids. Trimming cost V 3 bases and J 0 bases, with 12 bases left between them. CDR3 in amino acids: CASSFWDIYSNQPQHF. The DNA for the CDR3 is TGTGCCAGCAGTTTTTGGGACATCTATAGCAATCAGCCCCAGCATTTT.

This rearrangement joins TRBV28 to TRBJ1-3; 8 bases agree with TRBD1. Germline V gives CDR1 MDHEN, CDR2 SYDVKM. CDR3 length: 16 amino acids. Germline trimming cut 7 bases from V and 4 bases from J; bases unmatched to any gene: 12. The DNA for the CDR3 is TGTGCCAGCACAACAGGGGGTAATTCAGGCGGAAACACCATATATTTT. The encoded protein is CASTTGGNSGGNTIYF.

The chain combines TRBV6-6 with TRBJ2-2; D possibly corresponds to TRBD2 (5 bases). This CDR3 region has 14 residues. The ends were cut back, 6 bases at V and 1 base at J, with 9 bases in the middle. Germline CDR1 and CDR2: MNHNY and SVGAGI (reference sequence). For the CDR3, the DNA is TGTGCCAGCAGCCCCCGGGAGAACACCGGGGAGCTGTTTTTT. Translating gives CASSPRENTGELFF.

This clone showed up just once. V is TRBV6-2 or TRBV6-3 and J is TRBJ1-1, with D unresolved. The CDR3 is made up of 12 amino acids. Germline values: CDR1 MNHEY, CDR2 SVGEGT. V dropped 2 bases and J dropped 7 bases, with 8 bases sitting between them. The CDR3 sequence is CASSYGTGEAFF. CDR3 nucleotide sequence: TGTGCCAGCAGTTACGGAACGGGTGAAGCTTTCTTT.